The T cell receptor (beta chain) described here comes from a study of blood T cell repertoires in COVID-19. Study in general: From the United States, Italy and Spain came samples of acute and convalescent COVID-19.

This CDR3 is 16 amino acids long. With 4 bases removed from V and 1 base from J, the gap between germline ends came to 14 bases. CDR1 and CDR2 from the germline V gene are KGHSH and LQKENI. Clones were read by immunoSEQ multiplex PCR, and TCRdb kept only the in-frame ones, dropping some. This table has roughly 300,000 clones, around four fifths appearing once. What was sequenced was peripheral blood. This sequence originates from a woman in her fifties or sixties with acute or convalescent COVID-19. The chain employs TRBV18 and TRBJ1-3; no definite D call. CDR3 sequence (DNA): TGTGCCAGCTCACAACTCACTGGGCGATCTGGAAACACCATATATTTT. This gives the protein CASSQLTGRSGNTIYF.